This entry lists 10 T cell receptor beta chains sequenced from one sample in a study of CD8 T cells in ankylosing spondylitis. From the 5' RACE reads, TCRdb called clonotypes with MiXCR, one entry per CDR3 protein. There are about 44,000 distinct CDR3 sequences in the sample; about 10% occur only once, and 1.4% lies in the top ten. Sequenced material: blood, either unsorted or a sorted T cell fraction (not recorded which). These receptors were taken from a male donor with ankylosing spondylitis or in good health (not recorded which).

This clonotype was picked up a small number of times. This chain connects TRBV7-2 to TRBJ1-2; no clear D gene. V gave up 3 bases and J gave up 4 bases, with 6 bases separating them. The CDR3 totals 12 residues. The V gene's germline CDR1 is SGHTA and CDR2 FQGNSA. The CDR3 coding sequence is TGTGCCAGCAGCTTCTCGGGCTATGGCTACACCTTC. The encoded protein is CASSFSGYGYTF.

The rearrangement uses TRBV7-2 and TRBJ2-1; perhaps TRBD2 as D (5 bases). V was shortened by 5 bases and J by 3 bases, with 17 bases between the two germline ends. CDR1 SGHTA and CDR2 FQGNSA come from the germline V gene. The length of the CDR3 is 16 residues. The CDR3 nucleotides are TGTGCCAGCAGCCCACGCCGAGGGTCAGGCTACAATGAGCAGTTCTTC. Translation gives CASSPRRGSGYNEQFF.

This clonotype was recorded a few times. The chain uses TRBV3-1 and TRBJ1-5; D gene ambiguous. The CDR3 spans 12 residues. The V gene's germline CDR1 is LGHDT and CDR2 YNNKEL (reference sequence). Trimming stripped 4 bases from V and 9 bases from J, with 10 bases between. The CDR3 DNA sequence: TGTGCCAGCAGCCCCAAACTCGGGCCCCAGCATTTT. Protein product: CASSPKLGPQHF.

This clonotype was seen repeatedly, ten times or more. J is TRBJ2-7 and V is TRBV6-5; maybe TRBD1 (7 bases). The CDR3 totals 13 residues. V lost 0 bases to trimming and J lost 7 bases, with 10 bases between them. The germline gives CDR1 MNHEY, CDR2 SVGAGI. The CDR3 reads CASSYSTGREQYF. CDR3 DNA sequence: TGTGCCAGCAGTTACTCGACAGGGAGGGAGCAGTACTTC.

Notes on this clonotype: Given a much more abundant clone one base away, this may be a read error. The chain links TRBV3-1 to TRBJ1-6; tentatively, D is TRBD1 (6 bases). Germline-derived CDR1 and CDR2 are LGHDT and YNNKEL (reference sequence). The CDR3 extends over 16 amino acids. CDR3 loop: CASSPLPGQRASPPHF. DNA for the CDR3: TGTGCCAGCAGCCCCCTTCCAGGACAGAGGGCTTCACCCCCCCACTTT. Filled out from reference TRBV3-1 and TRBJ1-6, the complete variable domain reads DTAVSQTPKYLVTQMGNDKSIKCEQNLGHDTMYWYKQDSKKFLKIMFSYNNKELIINETVPNRFSPKSPDKAHLNLHINSLELGDSAVYFCASSPLPGQRASPPHFGNGTRLTVT.

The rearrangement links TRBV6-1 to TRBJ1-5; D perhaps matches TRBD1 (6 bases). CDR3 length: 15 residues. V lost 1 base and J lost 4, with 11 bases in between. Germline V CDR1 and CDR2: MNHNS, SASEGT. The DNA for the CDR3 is TGTGCCAGCAGTGAAGTTACAGGGTATAATCAGCCCCAGCATTTT. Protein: CASSEVTGYNQPQHF.

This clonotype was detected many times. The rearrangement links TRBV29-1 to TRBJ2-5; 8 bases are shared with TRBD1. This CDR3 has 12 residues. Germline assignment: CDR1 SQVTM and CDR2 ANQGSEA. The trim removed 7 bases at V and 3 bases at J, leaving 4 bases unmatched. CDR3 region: CSDRTGKETQYF. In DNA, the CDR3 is TGCAGCGATCGGACAGGGAAAGAGACCCAGTACTTC.

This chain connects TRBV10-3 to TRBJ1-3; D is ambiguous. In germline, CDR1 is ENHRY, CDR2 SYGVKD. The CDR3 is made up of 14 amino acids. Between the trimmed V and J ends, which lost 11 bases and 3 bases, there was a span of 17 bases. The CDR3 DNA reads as TGTGCCTCCAAGGGTGGCGTCGATGGAAACACCATATATTTT. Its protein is CASKGGVDGNTIYF.

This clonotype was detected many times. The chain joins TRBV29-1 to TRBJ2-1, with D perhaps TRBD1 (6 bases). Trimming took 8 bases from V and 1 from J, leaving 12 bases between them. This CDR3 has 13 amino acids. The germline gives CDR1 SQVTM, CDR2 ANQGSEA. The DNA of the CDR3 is TGCAGCTCTGAGGGGGTTTCCTACAATGAGCAGTTCTTC. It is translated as CSSEGVSYNEQFF.

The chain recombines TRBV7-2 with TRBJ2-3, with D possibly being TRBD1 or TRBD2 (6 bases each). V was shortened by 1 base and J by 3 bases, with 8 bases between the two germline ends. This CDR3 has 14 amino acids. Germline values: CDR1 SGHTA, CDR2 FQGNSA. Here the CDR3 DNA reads TGTGCCAGCAGCTTAGAGGGGGGAACAGATACGCAGTATTTT. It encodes CASSLEGGTDTQYF.